This T cell receptor (beta chain) was profiled in a study of shared clonotypes between healthy human individuals. Splitting the CD4+ cells yielded a CD45RA+ naive subset and a CD45RA-negative memory subset. In germline, CDR1 is SGHRS, CDR2 YFSETQ. The CDR3 totals 12 residues. V lost 6 bases to trimming and J lost 5 bases; unmatched junction nucleotides: 4. Sequencing was at deep level. An even split of each subset's genomic DNA across several immunoSEQ plates was performed. Generated by immunoSEQ multiplex PCR, the TCRdb table keeps only in-frame clones and is missing some. The sample records approximately 2.3 million clones, just over 90% being singletons.

The rearrangement uses TRBV5-1 and TRBJ2-5; 7 bases are a match to TRBD1. Sequenced: naive CD4+ T cells from PBMCs. Subset reported: CD45RA+ positively selected. This clonotype was sampled from a young man in good health. Some clones in this sample may be carry-over from other donors' samples. CDR3 DNA: TGCGCCAGCATGGACAGGATTGAGACCCAGTACTTC. Its translation: CASMDRIETQYF. Variable domain in full (rest from reference TRBV5-1 and TRBJ2-5): KAGVTQTPRYLIKTRGQQVTLSCSPISGHRSVSWYQQTPGQGLQFLFEYFSETQRNKGNFPGRFSGRQFSNSRSEMNVSTLELGDSALYLCASMDRIETQYFGPGTRLLVL.